This TCR beta chain is drawn from a study of regulatory T cells in long-lasting Graves disease listed by TCRdb under 2021. As for the study more broadly: Patients with newly diagnosed Graves' disease had been on antithyroid drugs for under 3 months. This study used TCR sequencing and RNA sequencing of peripheral blood to compare persistent Graves' disease patients against newly diagnosed Graves' disease patients. The study was registered as a clinical trial and conducted in China. A total of about 33 samples were covered by TCR sequencing, comprising around 13 persistent and approximately 20 newly diagnosed Graves' disease patients. General conclusions and limits of the study: Persistent Graves' disease patients showed lower TCR Shannon entropy and fewer highly expanded clones than newly diagnosed patients, suggesting clonal expansion. Only peripheral blood was studied, because thyroid tissue, the primary lesion, was inaccessible. Persistent patients shared more public clonotypes among themselves (2,741) than newly diagnosed patients did (over 900). TRBV28, TRBJ1-2 and TRBJ2-5 were preferentially used in persistent disease, while TRBV20-1 and TRBJ2-1 were favored in newly diagnosed disease. As a limitation, the authors acknowledged that the small sample size may reduce accuracy. Only the TCR beta chain was sequenced and analyzed.

The time point label, read with the paper, signifies: newly diagnosed GD, antithyroid drugs for less than 3 months. RNA was extracted from PBMCs in TRIzol for both TCR sequencing and RNA sequencing. The diagnosis of Graves' disease was made according to American Thyroid Association guidelines. Patients for the study were recruited at an endocrinology department in Xi'an, China. Each patient gave 7 to 9.5 milliliters of peripheral blood, collected in an EDTA anticoagulant tube. Ficoll Paque Plus density gradient separation was used to isolate PBMCs, and no further T cell sorting was performed. An Agilent 2100 Bioanalyzer and agarose gel were used to check RNA quality, while a NanoDrop 2000 measured RNA concentration. About this clonotype: Its antigen is still unknown. Germline is not matched at one junction end, which may reflect a read error.

Looking up the germline V gene yields CDR1 SGHVS and CDR2 FQNEAQ. Inclusive of the bounding cysteine and phenylalanine, the CDR3 is 12 residues long. The kept DNA is CDR3 alone, 36 bases in frame from the first base. Library creation used multiplex PCR. The run used an Illumina HiSeq 4000. iRepertoire HTBI primers and Arm-PCR amplification of CDR3 regions were used to construct TCR beta libraries. Gel purification was performed on PCR products prior to sequencing. The study's processing was this. A total of some 60 TRBV and more than twelve TRBJ segments were identified across samples and were used for gene usage analysis of CDR3 amino acid clonotypes. COPE and FqMerger were used to merge the filtered high-quality paired reads into contigs. Contigs were aligned with BLAST to IMGT TRBV, TRBD and TRBJ reference genes, and CDR3 was defined per IMGT. Highly expanded clones were defined as clonotypes with a frequency above 0.1%. Shannon entropy was used to measure repertoire diversity, and the Gini coefficient was used to measure V-J evenness. Clonotypes shared by more than one individual were considered public. TCRdb handled the public reads itself, with Q25 trimming in fastp and clone calling in MiXCR, and kept productive beta chains. When rows share a CDR3 protein, they turn into one entry using the most common DNA and genes. It is TCRdb's table, rather than the study itself, that gives the V and J calls and clone size. The sample has a few hundred thousand distinct CDR3 sequences on record, 15% to 20% of them singletons. 20% to 25% of the sample is held by the ten biggest clonotypes.

The data also belong to a second study, concerning T cells in Graves' hyperthyroidism and ophthalmopathy. That second publication adds: A patient counted as having stable Graves' hyperthyroidism if no progression to ophthalmopathy occurred over 18 months of follow-up. Hyperthyroidism patients were aged 18 to 65 years and newly diagnosed, with disease duration of less than 2 months. Patients with uncontrolled infections, other autoimmune diseases, pregnancy or lactation were excluded. Diagnoses were established on the basis of clinical symptoms, serum thyroxine and TRAb, thyroid ultrasound, and orbital computed tomography. A first-round RT-PCR of the TCR CDR3 used the HTBI primer set with the Qiagen OneStep RT-PCR kit. Blood samples also contained most of the expanded thyroid clonotypes (frequency above 0.001), which suggests that blood repertoires may reflect thyroid immune responses. Ophthalmopathy was separated from stable hyperthyroidism by a 13 V-J signature model, with approximately 86% sensitivity and about 81% specificity obtained in cross-validation and 80%/75% obtained in testing. In validation, the model predicted progression to ophthalmopathy a median of roughly 6.5 months before onset, with roughly 68% sensitivity and about 72% specificity. To identify distinguishing TCR V-J signatures, a discovery cohort of around 98 patients was used, comprising 43 with Graves' ophthalmopathy and some 57 with stable Graves' hyperthyroidism. Whether ophthalmopathy could be predicted prospectively was tested in an independent validation cohort made up of roughly 19 hyperthyroidism patients plus 17 patients who later progressed to ophthalmopathy. The roughly 90 discovery patients were divided at random into training and test sets in a 7:3 ratio. In over five Graves' hyperthyroidism patients, the study also compared T-cell repertoires from thyroid tissue with T-cell repertoires from blood. Following sampling, methimazole starting at 30 mg daily was given to hyperthyroidism patients, and high-dose intravenous methylprednisolone was given to ophthalmopathy patients. A second multiplex PCR round built the libraries, followed by size selection and purification. Sequencing of the libraries was done on an Illumina HiSeq2000 using paired-end 100 bp reads. Raw data were processed with SOAPnuke, discarding reads with adapters, uncalled bases, mean Phred below 15, or no exact constant-primer or identifier match. High-quality paired reads were merged with COPE v1.2.5, and unique nucleotide sequences were defined as clonotypes. Clonotypes were aligned to IMGT TRBV, TRBD and TRBJ reference segments using MiTCR v1.1. Only V-J combinations with frequency above 0.0001, covering about 99% of repertoires, were analysed. The TCS score was defined as the ratio of F50 (clonal expansion) to E x V (chaos), calculated using BLOSUM62-based TCRdist between CDR3 peptides within each V-J. Welch's t-statistics and random forest reduced roughly 530 V-J features to around 14, which were used in a naive Bayes classifier (R e1071). Sample size was not statistically predetermined, and blinding of investigators to group allocation was not performed. The paper reports TCR Vbeta CDR3 sequencing of some 140 peripheral blood samples: fewer than 50 ophthalmopathy, under 85 hyperthyroidism and some 17 progressor patients.

The sequence links TRBV7-8 to TRBJ1-3; the D gene cannot be named for sure. The source is a woman aged 18-29 years with Graves disease. Donor details come from another sample of the same person, matched by shared clones. Sequenced here: peripheral blood mononuclear cells (PBMCs), sampled at new diagnosis, from a patient treated with antithyroid drugs. The CDR3 in this case is CASRLAGNTIYF. The nucleotide sequence reads TGTGCCAGCAGATTAGCTGGAAACACCATATATTTT.